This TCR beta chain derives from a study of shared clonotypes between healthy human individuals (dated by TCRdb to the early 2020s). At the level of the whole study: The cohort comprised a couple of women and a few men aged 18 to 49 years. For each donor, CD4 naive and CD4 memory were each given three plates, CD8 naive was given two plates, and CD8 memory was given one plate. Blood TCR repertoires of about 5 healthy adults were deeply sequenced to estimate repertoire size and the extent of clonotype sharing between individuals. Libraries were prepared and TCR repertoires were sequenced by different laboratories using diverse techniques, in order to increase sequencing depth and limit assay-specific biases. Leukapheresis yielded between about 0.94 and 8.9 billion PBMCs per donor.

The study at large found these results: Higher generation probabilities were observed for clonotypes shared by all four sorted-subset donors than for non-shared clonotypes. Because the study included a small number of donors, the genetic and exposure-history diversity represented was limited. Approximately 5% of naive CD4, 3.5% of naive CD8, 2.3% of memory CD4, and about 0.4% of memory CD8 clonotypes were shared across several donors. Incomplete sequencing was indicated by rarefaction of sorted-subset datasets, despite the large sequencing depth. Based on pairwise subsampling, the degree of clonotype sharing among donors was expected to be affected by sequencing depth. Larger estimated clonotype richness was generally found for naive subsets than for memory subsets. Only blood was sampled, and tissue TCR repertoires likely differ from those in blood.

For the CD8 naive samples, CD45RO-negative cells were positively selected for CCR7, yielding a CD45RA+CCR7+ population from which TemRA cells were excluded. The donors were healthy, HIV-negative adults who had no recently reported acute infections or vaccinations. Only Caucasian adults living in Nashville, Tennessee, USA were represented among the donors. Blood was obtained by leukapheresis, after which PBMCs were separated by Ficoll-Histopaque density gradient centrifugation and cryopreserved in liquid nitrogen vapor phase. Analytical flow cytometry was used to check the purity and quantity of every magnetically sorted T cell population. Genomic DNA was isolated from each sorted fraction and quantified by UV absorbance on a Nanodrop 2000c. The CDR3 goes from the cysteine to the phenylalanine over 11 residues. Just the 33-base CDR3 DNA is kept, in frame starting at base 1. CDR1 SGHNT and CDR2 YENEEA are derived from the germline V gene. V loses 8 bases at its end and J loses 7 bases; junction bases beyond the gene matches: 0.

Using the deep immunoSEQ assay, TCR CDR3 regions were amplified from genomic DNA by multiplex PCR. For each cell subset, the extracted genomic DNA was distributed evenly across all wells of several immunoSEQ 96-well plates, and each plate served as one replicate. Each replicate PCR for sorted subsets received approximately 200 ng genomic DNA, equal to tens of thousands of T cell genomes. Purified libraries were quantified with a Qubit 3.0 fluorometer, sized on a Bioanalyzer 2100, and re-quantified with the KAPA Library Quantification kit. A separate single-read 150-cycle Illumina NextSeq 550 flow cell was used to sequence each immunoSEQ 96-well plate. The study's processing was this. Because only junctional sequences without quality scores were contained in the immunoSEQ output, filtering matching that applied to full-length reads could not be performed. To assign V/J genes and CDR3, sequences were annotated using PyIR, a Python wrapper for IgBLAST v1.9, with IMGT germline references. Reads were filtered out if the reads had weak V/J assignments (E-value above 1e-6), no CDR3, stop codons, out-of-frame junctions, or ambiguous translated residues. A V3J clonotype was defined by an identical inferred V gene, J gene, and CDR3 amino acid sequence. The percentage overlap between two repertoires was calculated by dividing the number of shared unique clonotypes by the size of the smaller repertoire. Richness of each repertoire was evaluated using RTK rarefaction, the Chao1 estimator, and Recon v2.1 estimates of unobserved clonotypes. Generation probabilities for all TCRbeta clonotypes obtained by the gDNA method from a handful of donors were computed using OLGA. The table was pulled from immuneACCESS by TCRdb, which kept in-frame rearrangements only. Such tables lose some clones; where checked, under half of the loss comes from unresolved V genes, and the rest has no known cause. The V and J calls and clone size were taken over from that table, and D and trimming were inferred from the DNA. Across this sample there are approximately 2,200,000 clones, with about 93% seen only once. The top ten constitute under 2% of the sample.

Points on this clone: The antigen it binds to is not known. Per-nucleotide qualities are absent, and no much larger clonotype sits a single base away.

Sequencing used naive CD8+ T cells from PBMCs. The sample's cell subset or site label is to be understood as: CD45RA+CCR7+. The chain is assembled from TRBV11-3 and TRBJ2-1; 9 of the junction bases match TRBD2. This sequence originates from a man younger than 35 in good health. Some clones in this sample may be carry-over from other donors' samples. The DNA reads TGTGCCAGCGGACTAGCGAATGAGCAGTTCTTC. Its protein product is CASGLANEQFF.